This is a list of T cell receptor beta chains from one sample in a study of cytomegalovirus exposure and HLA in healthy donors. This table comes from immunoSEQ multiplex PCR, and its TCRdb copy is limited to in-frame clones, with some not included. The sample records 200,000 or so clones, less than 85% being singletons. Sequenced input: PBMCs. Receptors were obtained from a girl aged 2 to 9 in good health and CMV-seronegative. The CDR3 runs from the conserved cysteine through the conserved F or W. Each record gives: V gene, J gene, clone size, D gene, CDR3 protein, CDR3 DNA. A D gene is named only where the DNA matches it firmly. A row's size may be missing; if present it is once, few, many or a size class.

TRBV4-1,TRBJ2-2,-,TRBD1,CASSQQTGRRNTGELFF,TGCGCCAGCAGCCAGCAGACAGGGCGACGTAACACCGGGGAGCTGTTTTTT
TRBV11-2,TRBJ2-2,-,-,CASSLSLAPNTGELFF,TGTGCCAGCAGCTTATCTCTAGCGCCCAACACCGGGGAGCTGTTTTTT
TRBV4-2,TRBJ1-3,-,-,CASSQDLEGTSGNTIYF,TGTGCCAGCAGCCAAGATCTCGAGGGCACCTCTGGAAACACCATATATTTT
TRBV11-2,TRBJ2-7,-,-,CASSLLRVRGSYEQYF,TGTGCCAGCAGCTTACTGAGGGTGCGAGGGTCCTACGAGCAGTACTTC
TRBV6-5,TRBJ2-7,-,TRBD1,CASSYGGQGASYEQYF,TGTGCCAGCAGTTACGGGGGACAGGGGGCGTCTTACGAGCAGTACTTC
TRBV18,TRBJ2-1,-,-,CASSPPQLEPYNEQFF,TGTGCCAGCTCACCACCGCAACTCGAACCCTACAATGAGCAGTTCTTC
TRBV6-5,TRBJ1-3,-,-,CASSYREASGNTIYF,TGTGCCAGCAGTTACCGAGAGGCATCTGGAAACACCATATATTTT
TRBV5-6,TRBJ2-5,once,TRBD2,CASSGLSSGGAGETQYF,TGTGCCAGCAGCGGACTCTCTAGCGGGGGGGCAGGAGAGACCCAGTACTTC
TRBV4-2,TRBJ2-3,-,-,CASSPLVAADTQYF,TGTGCCAGCAGCCCCTTGGTAGCGGCCGATACGCAGTATTTT
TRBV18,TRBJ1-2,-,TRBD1,CASSPDRVAGYTF,TGTGCCAGCTCACCGGACAGGGTGGCGGGCTACACCTTC
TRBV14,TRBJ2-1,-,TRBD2,CASSQLAGLNNEQFF,TGTGCCAGCAGCCAATTAGCGGGATTAAACAATGAGCAGTTCTTC
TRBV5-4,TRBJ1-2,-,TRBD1,CASTLTGGASGYTF,TGTGCCAGCACCCTGACAGGGGGCGCTTCTGGCTACACCTTC
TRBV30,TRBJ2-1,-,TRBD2,CACPGLVYNEQFF,TGTGCCTGCCCGGGACTAGTCTACAATGAGCAGTTCTTC
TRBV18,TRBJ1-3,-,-,CASSLQGNTIYF,TGTGCCAGCTCACTACAGGGAAACACCATATATTTT
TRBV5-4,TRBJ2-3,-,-,CASRSEVSPTDTQYF,TGTGCCAGCAGGAGTGAGGTCTCCCCCACAGATACGCAGTATTTT
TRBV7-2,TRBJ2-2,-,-,CASSFTYRDEGTGELFF,TGTGCCAGCAGCTTTACTTACAGGGATGAGGGAACCGGGGAGCTGTTTTTT
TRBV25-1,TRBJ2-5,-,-,CASRDSQETQYF,TGTGCCAGCAGGGACAGCCAAGAGACCCAGTACTTC
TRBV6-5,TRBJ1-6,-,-,CASSYRRRMNSPLHF,TGTGCCAGCAGTTACCGAAGGCGGATGAATTCACCCCTCCACTTT